This passage covers 21 T cell receptor beta chains from one sample sequenced in a study of cytomegalovirus exposure and HLA in healthy donors. Amplification used 60 Vbeta primers and 13 Jbeta primers. Produced via immunoSEQ multiplex PCR; TCRdb's table is partial and in-frame only. The sample holds roughly 92,000 clones, roughly 80% seen once. Sequenced input: PBMCs. The receptors were gathered from a woman in her forties or fifties in good health and CMV-seropositive.

The chain is built from TRBV27 and TRBJ1-5, with 8 bases lining up with TRBD1. This CDR3 contains 14 residues. Trimming removed 4 bases from V and 7 bases from J; junction bases left unmatched: 6. CDR1 and CDR2 from the germline V gene are MNHEY and SMNVEV (reference sequence). This CDR3 is CASSSRQGSQPQHF. The CDR3 DNA reads as TGTGCCAGCAGTTCCCGACAGGGGAGCCAGCCCCAGCATTTT.

The V gene is TRBV9, the J gene TRBJ2-2; a weak D match, TRBD2 (6 bases). CDR1 SGDLS and CDR2 YYNGEE come from the germline V gene. This CDR3 spans 14 amino acids. Trimming left V 10 bases short and J 5 bases short, with 18 bases between. The CDR3 here is CASRKGSGTGELFF. The CDR3 DNA is TGTGCCTCCAGGAAGGGGAGCGGGACCGGGGAGCTGTTTTTT.

CDR3 DNA: TGTGCCAGCAGCTGGACAGTCCAAGAGACCCAGTACTTC. Translation gives CASSWTVQETQYF. This chain uses TRBV5-8 with TRBJ2-5; D possibly corresponds to TRBD1 (6 bases). The CDR3 covers 13 residues. V was pared by 3 bases and J by 1 base, with 7 bases between. CDR1 and CDR2 from the germline V gene are SGHTS and YDEGEE.

This CDR3 is CASSRAARGEQYV. The CDR3, as DNA: TGTGCCAGCAGTCGAGCGGCTCGTGGCGAGCAGTACGTC. The chain uses TRBV6-6 and TRBJ2-7, with TRBD2 as a possible D gene (5 bases). Trimming stripped 5 bases from V and 6 bases from J, with 14 bases between. From germline, CDR1 is MNHNY and CDR2 SVGAGI (reference sequence). The CDR3 length is 13 residues.

V is TRBV5-6 and J is TRBJ1-2; tentatively, D is TRBD1 (5 bases). Germline V gene sequence: CDR1 SGHDT, CDR2 YYEEEE. Trimming removed 1 base at V and 4 bases at J, with 14 bases between. The CDR3 extends over 15 amino acids. This chain's CDR3 is CASSLLWGRGYGYTF. The CDR3 nucleotides read TGTGCCAGCAGCTTGTTATGGGGCCGAGGCTATGGCTACACCTTC.

There are a few counts of this clone. The J gene is TRBJ2-3, the V gene TRBV5-1, with 8 positions matching TRBD1. The germline gives CDR1 SGHRS, CDR2 YFSETQ. The CDR3 covers 14 residues. Unmatched junction bases numbered 7, after V lost 4 bases and J lost 6 bases. As DNA, the CDR3 is TGCGCCAGCAGCCCCCGGGACAGGTACGATACGCAGTATTTT. Translating gives CASSPRDRYDTQYF.

Only one count was recorded for this clone. CDR3 loop: CASSPTEEWAQYF. The CDR3, as DNA: TGTGCCAGCAGTCCCACGGAGGAATGGGCCCAGTACTTC. This chain uses TRBV28 with TRBJ2-5, with D tentatively TRBD2 (5 bases). The V gene lost 5 bases and the J gene lost 9 bases, with 16 bases spanning the gap. The CDR3 runs to 13 residues. Germline CDR1 and CDR2: MDHEN and SYDVKM.

The CDR3 protein is CASSPGTSGRGGNEQFF. The CDR3 nucleotides read TGCGCCAGCAGCCCGGGGACTAGCGGGAGAGGTGGTAATGAGCAGTTCTTC. This chain links TRBV5-1 with TRBJ2-1; 14 positions agree with TRBD2. V lost 4 bases to trimming and J lost 7 bases; unmatched junction nucleotides: 10. Looked up from germline, CDR1 is SGHRS and CDR2 is YFSETQ. The CDR3 sequence is 17 residues long.

This chain joins TRBV29-1 and TRBJ1-2; D is unclear. The ends were cut back, 0 bases at V and 4 bases at J, with 3 bases in the middle. Germline loops: CDR1 SQVTM, CDR2 ANQGSEA. The CDR3 is 11 amino acids. CDR3 DNA sequence: TGCAGCGTTGAAGAACTCTATGGCTACACCTTC. It encodes CSVEELYGYTF. Looking up the rest from reference TRBV29-1 and TRBJ1-2 gives the full variable domain: SAVISQKPSRDICQRGTSLTIQCQVDSQVTMMFWYRQQPGQSLTLIATANQGSEATYESGFVIDKFPISRPNLTFSTLTVSNMSPEDSSIYLCSVEELYGYTFGSGTRLTVV.

V gene TRBV10-3 combines with J gene TRBJ1-1; D may be TRBD1 (6 bases). The CDR3 contains 16 residues. The germline V gene encodes CDR1 ENHRY and CDR2 SYGVKD. The V end lost 3 bases, the J end lost 3 bases, and 17 bases lay between the germline ends. In DNA, the CDR3 is TGTGCCATCAGTGAAATAGCAGGGGAAGGGCACACTGAAGCTTTCTTT. This sequence encodes CAISEIAGEGHTEAFF.

This clone was counted a few times. The rearrangement joins TRBV5-1 to TRBJ2-1; no clear D. The V end lost 5 bases, the J end lost 8 bases, and 11 bases lay between the germline ends. Germline V gives CDR1 SGHRS, CDR2 YFSETQ. The CDR3 has 12 residues. The CDR3 region has the DNA TGCGCCAGCAGTTTCAATTTTGATGAGCAGTTCTTC. Translating gives CASSFNFDEQFF.

The gene calls are TRBV10-3 and TRBJ1-2; 7 bases are a match to TRBD1. This CDR3 has 13 amino acids. Trimming removed 9 bases from V and 0 bases from J; junction bases left unmatched: 4. Germline V gives CDR1 ENHRY, CDR2 SYGVKD. The CDR3 loop reads CAIRGLPNYGYTF. DNA for the CDR3: TGTGCCATTAGGGGGCTCCCTAACTATGGCTACACCTTC.

The chain combines TRBV18 with TRBJ2-5, with 8 bases identical to TRBD1. The DNA end lines up better with TRBJ2-7; the J call may be wrong. This CDR3 is built from 17 residues. CDR1 and CDR2 (germline): KGHSH, LQKENI. The CDR3 DNA reads TGTGCCAGCTCACCGAGGCCTGCCAGGGGGCGCTTCCACGAGCAGTACTTC. This codes for CASSPRPARGRFHEQYF.

This clone was observed a few times. The rearrangement joins TRBV6-1 to TRBJ1-5; D gene unclear. Trimming stripped 2 bases from V and 6 bases from J, with 14 bases between. This CDR3 is built from 15 residues. Germline V gene sequence: CDR1 MNHNS, CDR2 SASEGT. CDR3 nucleotide sequence: TGTGCCAGCAGTGAACACCCTGAGGGTTTTCAGCCCCAGCATTTT. The encoded protein is CASSEHPEGFQPQHF.

V and J are TRBV19 and TRBJ2-6, with D hard to call. The CDR3 runs 13 residues. CDR1 and CDR2 from the germline V gene are LNHDA and SQIVND (reference sequence). The V end lost 5 bases, the J end lost 3 bases, and 5 bases lay between the germline ends. The CDR3 is CASSPLGANVLTF. The CDR3 bases are TGTGCCAGTAGTCCACTTGGGGCCAACGTCCTGACTTTC.

V gene TRBV30 combines with J gene TRBJ2-3; 15 bases match TRBD2. CDR1 and CDR2 (germline): GTSNPN, SVGIG (reference sequence). This CDR3 has 19 residues. V was pared by 3 bases and J by 3 bases, with 13 bases of the junction left unmatched. CDR3 sequence: CAWSQTGTSGGLGTDTQYF. CDR3 sequence (DNA): TGTGCCTGGAGCCAAACCGGGACTAGCGGGGGGCTGGGTACAGATACGCAGTATTTT.

This chain connects TRBV4-1 to TRBJ2-1; 8 bases align to TRBD2. Germline assignment: CDR1 MGHRA and CDR2 YSYEKL. CDR3 length: 16 amino acids. Trimming cost V 0 bases and J 4 bases; bases outside gene matches: 5. The CDR3 here is CASSQELSGGYNEQFF. CDR3 bases: TGCGCCAGCAGCCAAGAGTTGAGCGGGGGATACAATGAGCAGTTCTTC.

In its sample, this clone was seen a few times. The V and J genes are TRBV11-1 and TRBJ2-6; 7 bases map to TRBD2. J lost 0 bases, V lost 4 bases, and 9 bases had no gene match. The length of the CDR3 is 18 residues. Per the germline V gene, CDR1 is SGHAT and CDR2 is FQDESV (reference sequence). The CDR3 DNA sequence: TGTGCCAGCAGCTCCTCGGGGGGACCGAGCTCTGGGGCCAACGTCCTGACTTTC. Residues: CASSSSGGPSSGANVLTF.

The CDR3 spells CAWTETGTGANYGYTF. In nucleotides, the CDR3 is TGTGCCTGGACCGAAACCGGGACAGGAGCTAACTATGGCTACACCTTC. The chain couples TRBV30 to TRBJ1-2; 8 bases are a match to TRBD1. This CDR3 contains 16 residues. Trimming at V came to 4 bases and at J to 0 bases, leaving 10 bases not matched to a gene. From germline, CDR1 is GTSNPN and CDR2 SVGIG (reference sequence).

The chain employs TRBV30 and TRBJ1-1; D is perhaps TRBD1 (5 bases). There are 13 residues in the CDR3. The germline V gene has CDR1 GTSNPN and CDR2 SVGIG (reference sequence). V lost 4 bases and J 3 bases, leaving 12 bases between the germline ends. DNA for the CDR3: TGTGCCTGGACCAGGGAGGCATACACTGAAGCTTTCTTT. Protein: CAWTREAYTEAFF.

In its sample, this clone was seen once. The V call is TRBV10-3, the J call TRBJ1-5; TRBD1 agrees at 7 bases. V lost 6 bases and J lost 3; bases outside the gene matches: 2. CDR1 is ENHRY and CDR2 is SYGVKD in the germline V gene. CDR3 length equals 13 residues. The CDR3 DNA reads as TGTGCCATCAGCGACAGGGCCAATCAGCCCCAGCATTTT. Translated, it gives CAISDRANQPQHF.